Each of the 10 T cell receptor beta chains below was sequenced from the same sample in a study of identical twins. TCRdb re-derived calls from the 5' RACE reads in MiXCR, one entry per CDR3 protein. The table has a few hundred thousand distinct CDR3 sequences, roughly 9.9% seen once; the top ten hold 3%. The same sample was also studied in work on yellow fever vaccine responses in identical twins.

Material for sequencing was PBMCs. The receptors were sampled from a woman aged 18-29 years in good health.

This clonotype occurred a few times. The V call is TRBV12-3 or TRBV12-4, the J call TRBJ2-7; D is perhaps TRBD1 (6 bases). The length of the CDR3 is 14 residues. Trimming stripped 3 bases from V and 6 bases from J, with 15 bases between. The CDR3 protein is CASSFGTGKIEQYF. The DNA for the CDR3 is TGTGCCAGCAGTTTTGGAACAGGGAAAATCGAGCAGTACTTC.

This clonotype has more than one count but fewer than ten. The chain combines TRBV14 with TRBJ2-1; weak D call: TRBD2 (5 bases). Germline CDR1 is SGHDN and CDR2 is FVKESK. CDR3 size: 13 residues. V was shortened by 0 bases and J by 9 bases, with 9 bases between the two germline ends. CDR3 sequence (DNA): TGTGCCAGCAGCCAAGAGAGGAGCGGTGAGCAGTTCTTC. It yields the protein CASSQERSGEQFF. Full variable domain (remainder filled in from reference TRBV14 and TRBJ2-1): EAGVTQFPSHSVIEKGQTVTLRCDPISGHDNLYWYRRVMGKEIKFLLHFVKESKQDESGMPNNRFLAERTGGTYSTLKVQPAELEDSGVYFCASSQERSGEQFFGPGTRLTVL.

The sample holds many counts of this clonotype. This rearrangement joins TRBV15 to TRBJ1-5; 7 bases are shared with TRBD1. V dropped 1 base and J dropped 3; count of bases not matched to a gene: 3. The CDR3 consists of 15 residues. CDR1 is LNHNV, CDR2 YYDKDF, per germline (reference sequence). CDR3 sequence (DNA): TGTGCCACCAGCAGAGTACAGGGGCCCAATCAGCCCCAGCATTTT. It specifies CATSRVQGPNQPQHF. Combining the CDR3 with reference TRBV15 and TRBJ1-5 gives the whole variable domain DAMVIQNPRYQVTQFGKPVTLSCSQTLNHNVMYWYQQKSSQAPKLLFHYYDKDFNNEADTPDNFQSRRPNTSFCFLDIRSPGLGDTAMYLCATSRVQGPNQPQHFGDGTRLSIL.

This clonotype was observed many times. The chain carries TRBV7-3 and TRBJ1-1; perhaps TRBD1 as D (5 bases). V lost 5 bases to trimming and J lost 0 bases, with 13 bases between them. CDR1 is SGHTA and CDR2 is FQGTGA in the germline V gene. This CDR3 contains 15 residues. CDR3 DNA sequence: TGTGCCAGCAGCACTGGGACGGCTCTGAACACTGAAGCTTTCTTT. Its protein is CASSTGTALNTEAFF.

This chain's CDR3 is CASSLVGAGSSYEQYF. CDR3 nucleotide sequence: TGTGCCAGCAGCTTAGTAGGTGCGGGATCTTCCTACGAGCAGTACTTC. The chain is built from TRBV7-2 and TRBJ2-7, with TRBD2 as a possible D gene (6 bases). V was cut by 1 base and J by 1 base, with 14 bases left in between. Germline-derived CDR1 and CDR2 are SGHTA and FQGNSA. This CDR3 has 16 amino acids.

This clonotype was counted only a few times. The chain carries TRBV7-9 and TRBJ2-7; D is ambiguous. This CDR3 is built from 14 residues. V was pared by 2 bases and J by 2 bases, with 10 bases between. Germline CDR1 and CDR2: SEHNR and FQNEAQ (reference sequence). This CDR3 reads CASSLLLPPYEQYF. The CDR3 region has the DNA TGTGCCAGCAGCTTACTTCTGCCTCCCTACGAGCAGTACTTC. Full variable domain (remainder filled in from reference TRBV7-9 and TRBJ2-7): DTGVSQNPRHKITKRGQNVTFRCDPISEHNRLYWYRQTLGQGPEFLTYFQNEAQLEKSRLLSDRFSAERPKGSFSTLEIQRTEQGDSAMYLCASSLLLPPYEQYFGPGTRLTVT.

This clonotype has a count of ten or more. The V gene is TRBV7-2, the J gene TRBJ2-5; TRBD2 aligns across 9 bases. The germline V gene encodes CDR1 SGHTA and CDR2 FQGNSA. The CDR3 contains 14 residues. Trimming cost V 8 bases and J 5 bases; bases outside gene matches: 9. CDR3: CASAPMAGGETQYF. DNA for the CDR3: TGTGCCAGCGCCCCTATGGCGGGAGGGGAGACCCAGTACTTC.

This clonotype was seen ten or more times. V is TRBV29-1 and J is TRBJ2-7; the D gene is possibly TRBD1 (6 bases). From germline, CDR1 is SQVTM and CDR2 ANQGSEA. Trimming cost V 6 bases and J 1 base, with 16 bases left between them. This CDR3 has 14 amino acids. The CDR3 is CSVVAGVPSYEQYF. The CDR3 DNA is TGCAGCGTGGTCGCAGGGGTTCCGTCCTACGAGCAGTACTTC.

This clonotype appeared a few times. The V and J genes are TRBV7-3 and TRBJ2-3, with TRBD2 matching 9 bases. CDR3 length: 15 residues. The germline gives CDR1 SGHTA, CDR2 FQGTGA. V was clipped by 3 bases and J by 4 bases; unmatched bases: 5. The CDR3 DNA reads as TGTGCCAGCAGCTTGGGCGGGGGGGTGGCAGATACGCAGTATTTT. Residues: CASSLGGGVADTQYF.

In its sample, this clonotype was seen many times. The chain carries TRBV5-6 and TRBJ1-2; 11 positions match TRBD1. The J segment lost 2 bases and the V segment lost 4 bases, leaving 4 bases of the junction unmatched. The CDR3 has 15 residues. Per the germline V gene, CDR1 is SGHDT and CDR2 is YYEEEE. The CDR3 protein is CASSLGQGANYGYTF. The DNA of the CDR3 is TGTGCCAGCAGCCTCGGACAGGGGGCGAACTATGGCTACACCTTC.